The text below deals with one TCR beta chain. The data were produced by immunoSEQ multiplex PCR, yet TCRdb's version contains in-frame clones alone and is incomplete. The table includes 150,000 or so clones, around 76% detected once. The entry originates in a study of cytotoxic CD8 clonotypes in ibrutinib-treated CLL. About the research overall: Partial response occurred in about 25 patients and complete response in 2; at median approximately 68 months, approximately 14 remained remitted and roughly 12 progressed.

There are 15 residues in the CDR3. V dropped 7 bases and J dropped 6 bases, with 20 bases sitting between them. The germline V gene encodes CDR1 SEHNR and CDR2 FQNEAQ (reference sequence). The TCR was taken from a human donor with chronic lymphocytic leukemia. The V gene is TRBV7-9, the J gene TRBJ2-3, with D maybe TRBD1 (5 bases). The sequencing used PBMCs, collected after 24 months of ibrutinib treatment. CDR3 sequence reads: CASTGVGRELDTQYF. For the CDR3, the DNA is TGTGCCAGCACCGGCGTGGGGCGTGAGTTGGATACGCAGTATTTT.